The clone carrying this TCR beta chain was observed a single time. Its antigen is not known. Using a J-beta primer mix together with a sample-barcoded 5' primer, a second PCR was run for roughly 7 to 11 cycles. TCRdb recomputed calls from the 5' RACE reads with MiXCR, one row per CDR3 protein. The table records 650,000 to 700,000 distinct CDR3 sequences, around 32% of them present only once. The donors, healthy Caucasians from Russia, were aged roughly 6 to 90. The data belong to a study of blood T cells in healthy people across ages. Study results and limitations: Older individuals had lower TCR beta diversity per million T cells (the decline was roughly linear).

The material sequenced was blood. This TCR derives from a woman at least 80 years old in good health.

The CDR3 DNA sequence: TGTGCCAGCACCCGACGAGGAGGGGACCAGCCCCAGCATTTT. This codes for CASTRRGGDQPQHF. The chain is built from TRBV6-2 or TRBV6-3 and TRBJ1-5, with D perhaps TRBD1 (5 bases). Trimming cost V 7 bases and J 7 bases, with 17 bases left between them. This CDR3 is 14 amino acids long. In germline, CDR1 is MNHEY, CDR2 SVGEGT.